Listed below are T cell receptor beta chains from one sample, sequenced in a study of cytomegalovirus exposure and HLA in healthy donors. Sequencing used immunoSEQ multiplex PCR; TCRdb keeps in-frame clones, though not all of them. The repertoire consists of 150,000 to 200,000 clones, with 80% occurring once and the leading ten covering approximately 6.7%. The sample comprised PBMCs. These receptors were collected from a man aged 25 to 45 in good health and CMV-seropositive. Each CDR3 is given with its conserved first and last residue. The D gene is left open where the match is weak. Clone size is stated in some rows and not others, as once, few, many or a class when expanded.

J gene,D gene,V gene,clone size,CDR3 DNA,CDR3 protein
TRBJ2-3,TRBD1,TRBV5-1,.,TGCGCCAGCAGCTTTGGGGACAGGGACACAGATACGCAGTATTTT,CASSFGDRDTDTQYF
TRBJ2-1,TRBD1,TRBV6-5,once,TGTGCCAGCAGCAGGGGACAGTTACACAATGAGCAGTTCTTC,CASSRGQLHNEQFF
TRBJ1-5,.,TRBV5-1,.,TGCGCCAGCAGCCCCACGGCTGAGGGAAGTCAGCCCCAGCATTTT,CASSPTAEGSQPQHF
TRBJ1-1,TRBD1,TRBV2,.,TGTGCCACCAAGGGACAGCAGAACACTGAAGCTTTCTTT,CATKGQQNTEAFF
TRBJ1-4,TRBD1,TRBV7-9,once,TGTTCCAGCAGCCTGACAGGGGTCGGGGTGGAAAAACTGTTTTTT,CSSSLTGVGVEKLFF
TRBJ1-1,.,TRBV10-3,.,TGTGCCATCAGTGAGGGTTGGGGGGGCCCGAACACTGAAGCTTTCTTT,CAISEGWGGPNTEAFF
TRBJ2-5,TRBD1,TRBV5-1,.,TGCGCCAGCAGCGTCGGGACAGCTCAAGAGACCCAGTACTTC,CASSVGTAQETQYF
TRBJ1-2,.,TRBV6-1,few,TGTGCCAGCAGTGAAGTACGCAGCAGGGACTATGGCTACACCTTC,CASSEVRSRDYGYTF
TRBJ2-7,TRBD2,TRBV30,.,TGTGCGGGCGGGGGTTCCTACGAGCAGTACTTC,CAGGGSYEQYF
TRBJ1-5,TRBD1,TRBV19,.,TGTGCCAGTAGTAACAGGGGGGGTGGATGGCATCAGCCCCAGCATTTT,CASSNRGGGWHQPQHF
TRBJ2-5,TRBD1,TRBV5-4,.,TGTGCCAGCAGCGCGGAACGGACAGGGCCACAAGAGACCCAGTACTTC,CASSAERTGPQETQYF
TRBJ1-2,TRBD1,TRBV30,.,TGTGCCTGGAGTGACGGACAGGGGGGTGAGAACTATGGCTACACCTTC,CAWSDGQGGENYGYTF
TRBJ2-1,.,TRBV28,few,TGTGCCAGCAGTTTATCTCCTCGTAACAATGAGCAGTTCTTC,CASSLSPRNNEQFF
TRBJ2-7,TRBD2,TRBV7-8,.,TGTGCCAGCAGCTCGCCGGGACTAGAATGGTTCGAGCAGTACTTC,CASSSPGLEWFEQYF
TRBJ2-1,.,TRBV7-2,.,TGTGCCAGCAGCTTCCTAGGAGGATACAATGAGCAGTTCTTC,CASSFLGGYNEQFF
TRBJ2-7,TRBD1,TRBV28,.,TGTGCCAGCAGTCTACCGGGACAGTCCCTCCTATGGTACTTC,CASSLPGQSLLWYF
TRBJ1-1,.,TRBV5-1,.,TGCGCCAGCAGTAGGACACAGGGGAACACTGAAGCTTTCTTT,CASSRTQGNTEAFF
TRBJ2-7,.,TRBV15,.,TGTGCCACCAGCAGAGCCCCGGAGGGCCCAGGCTACGAGCAGTACTTC,CATSRAPEGPGYEQYF
TRBJ2-3,TRBD2,TRBV6-1,.,TGTGCCAGCAGTGAGTTTTTCGGACTAGCGGGAGGGAGTAGCACAGATACGCAGTATTTT,CASSEFFGLAGGSSTDTQYF
TRBJ1-5,.,TRBV28,.,TGTGCCAGCAGCTTAGGAAGGTCCGGGCAGCCCCAGCATTTT,CASSLGRSGQPQHF
TRBJ1-5,TRBD1,TRBV6-5,.,TGTGCCAGCAGTTACTCGATCACAGGGGATCAGCCCCAGCATTTT,CASSYSITGDQPQHF
TRBJ2-5,TRBD1,TRBV2,.,TGTGCCAGCAGGCCCCTGGGACAGGGTATGGAGACCCAGTACTTC,CASRPLGQGMETQYF
TRBJ2-2,.,TRBV15,once,TGTGCCACCAGGACACAGGGGAACACCGGGGAGCTGTTTTTT,CATRTQGNTGELFF
TRBJ2-2,.,TRBV19,.,TGTGCCAGTAGTCCTCTCACAGCGAACACCGGGGAGCTGTTTTTT,CASSPLTANTGELFF
TRBJ1-1,.,TRBV11-2,.,TGTGCCAGCAGCCCTCGGATCCGGGGGAGCGCTGAAGCTTTCTTT,CASSPRIRGSAEAFF
TRBJ2-7,.,TRBV10-3,.,TGTGCCATCAGTCTCCAGGGCTCCTCCGAGCAGTACTTC,CAISLQGSSEQYF
TRBJ2-5,.,TRBV9,once,TGTGCCAGCAGCGTAGAACAGATGGAAGAGACCCAGTACTTC,CASSVEQMEETQYF
TRBJ2-5,.,TRBV10-1,few,TGCGCCAGCAGTTTGGACAGAGAGACCCAGTACTTC,CASSLDRETQYF
TRBJ1-1,TRBD1,TRBV5-3,.,TGTGCCAGAAGCTTCGGGGACAGGAACACTGAAGCTTTCTTT,CARSFGDRNTEAFF
TRBJ2-7,TRBD1,TRBV4-1,.,TGCGCCAGCAGCCAAGGGCAGGGGGCGCGGGAGCAGTACTTC,CASSQGQGAREQYF
TRBJ1-2,.,TRBV12-5,.,TGTGCTAGTGGTTCCTACGCTGCAGGCCGCAAGACCTTC,CASGSYAAGRKTF